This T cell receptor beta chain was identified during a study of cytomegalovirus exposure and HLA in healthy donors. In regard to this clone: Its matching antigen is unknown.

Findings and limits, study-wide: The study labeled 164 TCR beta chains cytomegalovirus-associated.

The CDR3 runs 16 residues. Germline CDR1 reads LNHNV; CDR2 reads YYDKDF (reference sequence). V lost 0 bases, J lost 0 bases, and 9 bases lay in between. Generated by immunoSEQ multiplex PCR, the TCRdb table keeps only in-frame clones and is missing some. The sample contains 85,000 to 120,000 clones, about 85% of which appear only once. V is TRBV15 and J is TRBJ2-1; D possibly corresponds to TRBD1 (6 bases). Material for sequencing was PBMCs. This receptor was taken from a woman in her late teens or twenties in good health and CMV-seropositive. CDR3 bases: TGTGCCACCAGCAGAGATTCAGGGGCCTCCTACAATGAGCAGTTCTTC. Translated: CATSRDSGASYNEQFF.